This T cell receptor beta chain was identified during a study of blood T cell repertoires in COVID-19. Study-level information: Material from acute and convalescent COVID-19 was sourced from the United States, Italy and Spain. Nucleic acid was either cDNA or gDNA, and it came from T cells, B-cell-depleted T cells, or PBMCs.

Per the original data handling: Estimated nucleated cell counts came from reference gene primer amplification. Here immunoSEQ multiplex PCR was the method, and the copy in TCRdb shows in-frame clones only, minus some. From that table come the V and J calls and clone size; the DNA was used to work out D and trimming. The table lists tens of thousands of clones, roughly 88% of them singletons. The TCR originated in a human donor in a cohort sampled during active COVID-19. Sequenced input: peripheral blood.

CDR3 DNA: TGTGCCAGCAGCCTCGGGACTAGCGGGGGGATAAACACCGGGGAGCTGTTTTTT. Translated, it gives CASSLGTSGGINTGELFF. This chain links TRBV5-4 with TRBJ2-2; TRBD2 agrees at 15 bases. The germline V gene encodes CDR1 SGHNT and CDR2 YYREEE (reference sequence). V trimming: 4 bases; J trimming: 2 bases; junction bases outside the gene matches: 6. The CDR3 totals 18 residues. Filled out from reference TRBV5-4 and TRBJ2-2, the complete variable domain reads ETGVTQSPTHLIKTRGQQVTLRCSSQSGHNTVSWYQQALGQGPQFIFQYYREEENGRGNFPPRFSGLQFPNYSSELNVNALELDDSALYLCASSLGTSGGINTGELFFGEGSRLTVL.